This is a list of T cell receptor beta chains from one sample in a study of T cell changes during pregnancy in multiple sclerosis. This table comes from immunoSEQ multiplex PCR, and its TCRdb copy is limited to in-frame clones, with some not included. The sample records around 100,000 clones, 92% being singletons. Sequenced here: peripheral blood, sampled after pregnancy. These receptors originate from a female donor with multiple sclerosis, enrolled in a pregnancy study. Each CDR3 is given with its conserved first and last residue. Each record gives: J gene, V gene, D gene, clone size, CDR3 DNA, CDR3 protein. D genes are given only for firm matches. Clone sizes are given selectively: once, few, many, or a class where the clone is expanded.

TRBJ2-1 TRBV15 NA NA TGTGCCACCAGCAGAGAAGCGGGGACAGGAGACAATGAGCAGTTCTTC CATSREAGTGDNEQFF
TRBJ1-5 TRBV27 TRBD1 NA TGTGCCAGCAGTCGACAGGGGGCCCCAAATCAGCCCCAGCATTTT CASSRQGAPNQPQHF
TRBJ2-3 TRBV10-3 NA NA TGTGCCATCAGTGTAGGCGGGGCGAGCACAGATACGCAGTATTTT CAISVGGASTDTQYF
TRBJ1-1 TRBV30 TRBD1 NA TGTGCCTGGAGTGTGGAGGGGGCGTTAATGAACACTGAAGCTTTCTTT CAWSVEGALMNTEAFF
TRBJ1-1 TRBV18 NA NA TGTGCCAGCTCACCCATCGCAGGACAGGAAGCTTTCTTT CASSPIAGQEAFF
TRBJ2-2 TRBV28 NA once TGTGCCAGCAAATCAGGGACAAGTACCGGGGAGCTGTTTTTT CASKSGTSTGELFF
TRBJ2-3 TRBV21-1 NA NA TGTGCCAGCAGCAAAGGGGACAGGGCCAGCACAGATACGCAGTATTTT CASSKGDRASTDTQYF
TRBJ2-1 TRBV28 TRBD2 NA TGTGCCAGCCCACCTCGCCCTAGCGGGAGCGGAAATGAGCAGTTCTTC CASPPRPSGSGNEQFF
TRBJ2-5 TRBV11-1 TRBD2 NA TGTGCCAGCAGCTCGTGGGCTAGCGGCCTCCAAGAGACCCAGTACTTC CASSSWASGLQETQYF
TRBJ1-2 TRBV7-2 NA NA TGTGCCAGCAGCTCTCTGGACAGCTATGGCTACACCTTC CASSSLDSYGYTF
TRBJ2-5 TRBV9 TRBD2 NA TGTGCCAGCAGCGTGGACGCGGGAGACGTCGGGGCCCAGTACTTC CASSVDAGDVGAQYF
TRBJ2-7 TRBV27 TRBD1 NA TGTGCCAGCAGGCAGACAGGGGTGGCCTCCTACGAGCAGTACTTC CASRQTGVASYEQYF
TRBJ2-7 TRBV5-1 TRBD1 NA TGCGCCAGCAGCCTAGAGACAGGGGTTGGCTACGAGCAGTACTTC CASSLETGVGYEQYF
TRBJ1-3 TRBV10-3 NA NA TGTGCCATCAGGTCAGCGGGGGACGGAAACACCATATATTTT CAIRSAGDGNTIYF
TRBJ2-5 TRBV7-2 NA NA TGTGCCAGCAGCTTAGCGGCGGGTCGGGAGACCCAGTACTTC CASSLAAGRETQYF
TRBJ1-5 TRBV6-1 NA NA TGTGCCAGCAGTGAAGCGGGCCAGCAGAATCAGCCCCAGCATTTT CASSEAGQQNQPQHF
TRBJ1-3 TRBV30 NA NA TGTGCCTGGAACGGGGTTGTAGGAAACACCATATATTTT CAWNGVVGNTIYF
TRBJ2-2 TRBV4-3 TRBD1 NA TGCGCCAGCAGCCAGGAAATACAGGGGGCAAACGGGGAGCTGTTTTTT CASSQEIQGANGELFF
TRBJ2-7 TRBV5-6 TRBD1 NA TGTGCCAGCAGCCTAGGACAGGAACCCTCCTACGAGCAGTACTTC CASSLGQEPSYEQYF
TRBJ2-7 TRBV2 NA NA TGTGCCAGCAGTGCCGTTAATGCCTACGAGCAGTACTTC CASSAVNAYEQYF
TRBJ1-5 TRBV5-1 NA NA TGCGCCAGCAGCTTGCAACAGGGTCGAGACAATCAGCCCCAGCATTTT CASSLQQGRDNQPQHF
TRBJ1-2 TRBV7-8 NA NA TGTGCCAGCAGCCCAAGGACAGATAACGATGGCTACACCTTC CASSPRTDNDGYTF
TRBJ1-3 TRBV5-1 TRBD1 NA TGCGCCAGCAGCAAAGGGGACAGCCTCTCTGGAAACACCATATATTTT CASSKGDSLSGNTIYF